Presented here are 23 T cell receptor beta chains from one specimen sequenced in a study of control samples from healthy donors and cancer patients. Some clones are missing from TCRdb's copy, which holds only in-frame ones; the method was immunoSEQ multiplex PCR. The repertoire holds roughly 94,000 clones, with around 85% as singletons. Sample: PBMCs. These receptors were collected from a man in his 70s with lung cancer.

In its sample, this clone was seen once. The chain joins TRBV19 to TRBJ2-4; TRBD1 agrees at 11 bases. Germline V gives CDR1 LNHDA, CDR2 SQIVND (reference sequence). Trimming removed 3 bases from V and 8 bases from J; junction bases left unmatched: 3. The CDR3 has 14 residues. The CDR3 loop reads CASSMGTGGYIQYF. Here the CDR3 DNA reads TGTGCCAGTAGTATGGGGACAGGGGGTTACATTCAGTACTTC.

The chain has TRBV9 and TRBJ2-1; no definite D call. The germline V gene encodes CDR1 SGDLS and CDR2 YYNGEE. This CDR3 has 16 amino acids. Trimming stripped 0 bases from V and 1 base from J, with 11 bases between. The CDR3 here is CASSVVVSPSYNEQFF. The CDR3 region has the DNA TGTGCCAGCAGCGTAGTGGTGTCACCTTCCTACAATGAGCAGTTCTTC.

This chain uses TRBV5-5 with TRBJ2-5; a possible D gene is TRBD2 (6 bases). Per germline, CDR1 SGHKS and CDR2 YYEKEE (reference sequence). The V gene lost 1 base and the J gene lost 0 bases, with 25 bases spanning the gap. The CDR3 extends over 20 amino acids. CDR3 residues: CASSLYGGGGAQAYQETQYF. The CDR3 nucleotides are TGTGCCAGCAGCTTGTACGGGGGTGGAGGGGCGCAGGCCTACCAAGAGACCCAGTACTTC.

The chain links TRBV19 to TRBJ2-1, with D unclear. The CDR3 spans 13 residues. Deletions cut 3 bases from V and 3 bases from J, with 6 bases between. Germline CDR1 LNHDA, CDR2 SQIVND (reference sequence). The CDR3 nucleotides are TGTGCCAGTAGTATGACGAACTACAATGAGCAGTTCTTC. It encodes CASSMTNYNEQFF.

This clone was counted a few times. V usage is TRBV6-5 and J usage is TRBJ1-2; D call uncertain. V gave up 6 bases and J gave up 8 bases, with 16 bases separating them. There are 13 residues in the CDR3. Per the germline V gene, CDR1 is MNHEY and CDR2 is SVGAGI. The CDR3 region is CASRLSRLGGYTF. The CDR3 nucleotides are TGTGCCAGCAGGCTATCTCGGCTGGGAGGCTACACCTTC.

The chain employs TRBV7-6 and TRBJ1-6; 8 nucleotides agree with TRBD1. The CDR3 sequence is 17 residues long. Looked up from germline, CDR1 is SGHVS and CDR2 is FNYEAQ. The junction had 9 bases not matched to a gene; V was cut back by 1 base and J by 7 bases. The CDR3 bases are TGTGCCAGCAGCTTAGGCAGGGGGCCCGAGGGAAATTCACCCCTCCACTTT. Encoded protein: CASSLGRGPEGNSPLHF.

The chain uses TRBV3-1 (or the pseudogene TRBV3-2) and TRBJ1-3; no clear D gene. This CDR3 spans 15 amino acids. The V gene lost 6 bases and the J gene lost 0 bases, with 12 bases spanning the gap. The germline gives CDR1 LGHDT, CDR2 YNNKEL (reference sequence). CDR3 coding DNA: TGTGCCAGCAGTTCAACCCGGAGCTCTGGAAACACCATATATTTT. Translated: CASSSTRSSGNTIYF.

In this sample, this clone turned up once. V and J are TRBV10-1 and TRBJ1-1; the D is unclear. Germline CDR1 is WNHNN and CDR2 is SYGVQD (reference sequence). This CDR3 spans 16 amino acids. The V gene lost 0 bases and the J gene lost 1 base, with 12 bases spanning the gap. The CDR3 region is CASSESSAGTNTEAFF. CDR3 in DNA: TGCGCCAGCAGTGAGTCGAGCGCAGGTACGAACACTGAAGCTTTCTTT.

The chain recombines TRBV3-1 (or the pseudogene TRBV3-2) with TRBJ1-1; 7 bases are shared with TRBD1. The CDR3 has 15 amino acids. The germline gives CDR1 LGHDT, CDR2 YNNKEL (reference sequence). Unmatched junction bases numbered 5, after V lost 1 base and J lost 3 bases. The CDR3 DNA reads as TGTGCCAGCAGCCAAGTAGGGGACAGATACACTGAAGCTTTCTTT. Its protein is CASSQVGDRYTEAFF.

The chain carries TRBV11-2 and TRBJ2-7, with TRBD2 identical over 7 bases. The CDR3 length is 17 residues. V shed 7 bases and J 0 bases; nucleotides not matched to a gene: 15. Germline CDR1 SGHAT, CDR2 FQNNGV. The CDR3 is CASTTKGGPDRSYEQYF. Written as DNA, the CDR3 is TGTGCCAGCACCACCAAGGGAGGGCCTGACCGCTCCTACGAGCAGTACTTC.

V and J are TRBV27 and TRBJ1-4; D is uncertain. Per germline, CDR1 MNHEY and CDR2 SMNVEV (reference sequence). There are 14 residues in the CDR3. V dropped 2 bases and J dropped 1 base, with 5 bases sitting between them. DNA for the CDR3: TGTGCCAGCAGTTTAACAGTAACTAATGAAAAACTGTTTTTT. Amino acids: CASSLTVTNEKLFF.

The chain has TRBV9 and TRBJ2-2, with 8 bases matching TRBD2. J was trimmed by 4 bases and V by 7 bases; bases with no gene match: 6. Per the germline V gene, CDR1 is SGDLS and CDR2 is YYNGEE. The length of the CDR3 is 14 residues. This CDR3 reads CASRGGLGTGELFF. The CDR3, as DNA: TGTGCCAGCCGGGGGGGCTTAGGCACCGGGGAGCTGTTTTTT.

V gene TRBV2 combines with J gene TRBJ2-3; D gene unclear. Germline V gene sequence: CDR1 SNHLY, CDR2 FYNNEI. The CDR3 runs 16 residues. With 5 bases removed from V and 0 bases from J, the gap between germline ends came to 15 bases. CDR3 sequence: CASSPDSSLSTDTQYF. Written as DNA, the CDR3 is TGTGCCAGCAGTCCCGACTCGTCTCTTAGCACAGATACGCAGTATTTT.

This clone was detected once. The chain employs TRBV5-1 and TRBJ2-7; 10 positions agree with TRBD1. The length of the CDR3 is 15 residues. Germline lookup yields CDR1 SGHRS and CDR2 YFSETQ. The trim removed 3 bases at V and 2 bases at J, leaving 5 bases unmatched. The CDR3 bases are TGCGCCAGCAGCTGGGGGACAGGGGACCCCTACGAGCAGTACTTC. Translated, it gives CASSWGTGDPYEQYF.

The rearrangement links TRBV5-4 to TRBJ1-1; TRBD1 is a possible D gene (6 bases). V was pared by 3 bases and J by 0 bases, with 15 bases between. There are 16 residues in the CDR3. Germline V gene data show CDR1 as SGHNT and CDR2 as YYREEE (reference sequence). The CDR3 loop is CASSWGRGGMNTEAFF. Written as DNA, the CDR3 is TGTGCCAGCAGCTGGGGGCGGGGAGGCATGAACACTGAAGCTTTCTTT.

The chain has TRBV12-3 or TRBV12-4 and TRBJ2-7, with a weak D call TRBD2 (7 bases). Trimming left V 7 bases short and J 5 bases short, with 15 bases between. This CDR3 is built from 13 residues. The CDR3 reads CASTIGGGDEQYF. DNA for the CDR3: TGTGCCAGCACTATAGGGGGGGGCGACGAGCAGTACTTC.

The genes are TRBV6-2 or TRBV6-3 and TRBJ2-1; 16 positions match TRBD2. Losses at the gene ends were 5 bases for V and 10 bases for J; bases not matched to a gene: 8. The CDR3 runs 16 residues. Germline assignment: CDR1 MNHEY and CDR2 SVGEGT. CDR3: CASSQGLAGGPKEQFF. The CDR3 region has the DNA TGTGCCAGCAGTCAGGGACTAGCGGGGGGGCCGAAAGAGCAGTTCTTC.

CDR3 loop: CASSYLVTGLSEQYF. CDR3 nucleotide sequence: TGTGCCAGCAGTTACTTAGTGACAGGCCTCTCCGAGCAGTACTTC. This sequence joins TRBV6-2 or TRBV6-3 and TRBJ2-7; weak D call: TRBD1 (6 bases). Germline assignment: CDR1 MNHEY and CDR2 SVGEGT. The CDR3 sequence is 15 residues long. Trimming took off 1 base at V and 6 bases at J, with 16 bases between the two ends.

This chain connects TRBV30 to TRBJ1-2; tentative D call: TRBD1 (5 bases). Germline CDR1 is GTSNPN and CDR2 is SVGIG (reference sequence). This CDR3 is built from 13 residues. V was trimmed by 2 bases and J by 8 bases, leaving 15 bases between them. The CDR3 nucleotides are TGTGCCTGGAGTATATCAGGGTATTCAGGCTACACCTTC. Translating it yields CAWSISGYSGYTF.

This chain links TRBV7-2 with TRBJ2-2, with a tentative D call TRBD2 (6 bases). CDR3 length equals 15 residues. V was trimmed by 4 bases and J by 4 bases, leaving 13 bases between them. Germline CDR1 reads SGHTA; CDR2 reads FQGNSA. DNA of the CDR3: TGTGCCAGCAGCTCCCGACTAGATTTCACCGGGGAGCTGTTTTTT. Its translation: CASSSRLDFTGELFF.

The V call is TRBV18, the J call TRBJ2-7, with 8 nucleotides matching TRBD1. CDR1 is KGHSH and CDR2 is LQKENI in the germline V gene. V dropped 3 bases and J dropped 5; count of bases not matched to a gene: 6. The CDR3 spans 14 residues. The CDR3 nucleotides are TGTGCCAGCTCACCTTGGACAGGGAAGGACGAGCAGTACTTC. Translated: CASSPWTGKDEQYF.

The chain has TRBV9 and TRBJ1-3; D unclear. The CDR3 sequence is 14 residues long. The V end lost 0 bases, the J end lost 4 bases, and 8 bases lay between the germline ends. Germline V gives CDR1 SGDLS, CDR2 YYNGEE. The CDR3 loop is CASSVGGVGNTIYF. The CDR3 DNA is TGTGCCAGCAGCGTAGGGGGAGTCGGAAACACCATATATTTT.

The V call is TRBV4-1, the J call TRBJ2-7, with 10 nucleotides matching TRBD1. Germline V gene sequence: CDR1 MGHRA, CDR2 YSYEKL. J was trimmed by 7 bases and V by 5 bases; bases with no gene match: 5. The CDR3 totals 13 residues. CDR3 bases: TGCGCCAGCAGCTTAGGGACAGGGGATGAGCAGTACTTC. The encoded protein is CASSLGTGDEQYF.